This T cell receptor beta chain was captured by sequencing in a study of blood T cell repertoires in COVID-19. Study summary: Sources were T cells, B-cell-depleted T cells, or PBMCs; the material itself was cDNA or gDNA.

In the source study's methods: Reference gene primer amplification gave estimated nucleated cell counts. Sequencing was performed with immunoSEQ multiplex PCR; in TCRdb, only in-frame clones are kept and a portion is missing. Clonal size and the V and J genes are those of that table, whereas D and trimming came from the DNA. The profile shows tens of thousands of clones, under 70% of them singletons. The CDR3 spans 14 residues. V lost 8 bases, J lost 4 bases, and 10 bases stayed unmatched. Germline-derived CDR1 and CDR2 are ENHRY and SYGVKD. The source material was peripheral blood. The chain combines TRBV10-3 with TRBJ2-7; TRBD2 matches at 8 bases. This sequence was found in a woman between 65 and 79 years old with acute or convalescent COVID-19. CDR3 coding DNA: TGTGCCATCTCTCCCGGGACTAGTGCTTACGAGCAGTACTTC. Its translation is CAISPGTSAYEQYF.